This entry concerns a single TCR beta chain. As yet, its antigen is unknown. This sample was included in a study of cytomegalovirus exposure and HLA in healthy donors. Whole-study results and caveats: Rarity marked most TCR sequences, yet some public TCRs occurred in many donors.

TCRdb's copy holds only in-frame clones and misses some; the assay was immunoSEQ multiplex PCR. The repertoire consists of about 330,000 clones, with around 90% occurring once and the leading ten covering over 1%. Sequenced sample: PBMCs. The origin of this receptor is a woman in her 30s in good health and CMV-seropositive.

CDR3 sequence reads: CASRLLGTYEQYF. CDR3 sequence (DNA): TGTGCCAGCAGGCTTCTCGGCACCTACGAGCAGTACTTC. The V and J genes are TRBV28 and TRBJ2-7; D call uncertain. V was trimmed by 6 bases and J by 2 bases, leaving 11 bases between them. CDR1 MDHEN and CDR2 SYDVKM come from the germline V gene. This CDR3 spans 13 amino acids.